These T cell receptor beta chains were read from a single sample in a study of shared clonotypes between healthy human individuals. Profiled with immunoSEQ multiplex PCR; TCRdb holds only in-frame clones, not every one. The repertoire holds about 2.4 million clones, with 93% as singletons. The sample comprised naive CD4+ T cells from PBMCs. The receptors derive from a man aged 18-30 years in good health. Some clones in this sample may be carry-over from other donors' samples. Each CDR3 is given with its conserved first and last residue. The order of the fields is CDR3 length, D gene, J gene, V gene, CDR3 DNA, CDR3 protein. The D gene is left open where the match is weak.

>14|NA|TRBJ1-5|TRBV5-1
TGCGCCAGCAGCCCGATCGGACCCATCGGGACCCAGCATTTT
CASSPIGPIGTQHF
>13|TRBD1|TRBJ1-1|TRBV6-1
TGTGCCAGTAGACAGGGGGGAGACACTGAAGCTTTCTTT
CASRQGGDTEAFF
>13|NA|TRBJ2-3|TRBV9
TGTGCCAGCAGCGTGGCACTTTCAGATACGCAGTATTTT
CASSVALSDTQYF
>15|TRBD1|TRBJ2-2|TRBV7-3
TGTGCCAGCAGCTTATGGACAGGACTCACCGGGGAGCTGTTTTTT
CASSLWTGLTGELFF
>14|NA|TRBJ1-5|TRBV6-5
TGTGCCAGCAGTTCCAGGGTGCGGGGCCAGCCCCAGCATTTT
CASSSRVRGQPQHF
>15|TRBD1|TRBJ2-5|TRBV2
TGTGCCAGCAGTGGTGGGACAGGGTTACAAGAGACCCAGTACTTC
CASSGGTGLQETQYF
>16|NA|TRBJ1-3|TRBV27
TGTGCCAGCAGCCCTGGGGGGGGAAGTGGTGGAAACACCATATATTTT
CASSPGGGSGGNTIYF
>16|NA|TRBJ1-5|TRBV27
TGTGCCAGCCCAGCCAGGCAGCCGAATTTCAATCAGCCCCAGCATTTT
CASPARQPNFNQPQHF
>19|TRBD2|TRBJ2-3|TRBV12-5
TGTGCTAGTGGTGCAGGACTAGCGGGAGCGGTCGCTAGCACAGATACGCAGTATTTT
CASGAGLAGAVASTDTQYF
>13|NA|TRBJ2-5|TRBV2
TGTGCCAGCAGTGAAGCCCCACAAGAGACCCAGTACTTC
CASSEAPQETQYF
>16|TRBD1|TRBJ1-4|TRBV7-2
TGTGCCAGCAGCCGACAGGGGGCTTCAACTAATGAAAAACTGTTTTTT
CASSRQGASTNEKLFF
>15|NA|TRBJ1-3|TRBV2
TGTGCCAGCAGTGAAGTGAGGGCGGACCGAAACACCATATATTTT
CASSEVRADRNTIYF
>17|TRBD2|TRBJ2-1|TRBV9
TGTGCCAGCAGCGTCCGGGGTAGCGGGAGGTCCTACAATGAGCAGTTCTTC
CASSVRGSGRSYNEQFF
>14|NA|TRBJ2-5|TRBV5-1
TGCGCCAGCAGCTTGTTAATTGAGCAAGAGACCCAGTACTTC
CASSLLIEQETQYF
>15|NA|TRBJ1-1|TRBV27
TGTGCCAGCAGTCCAGGAGGGTTCTTGTACACTGAAGCTTTCTTT
CASSPGGFLYTEAFF